This T cell receptor (beta chain) was identified in a study of cytotoxic CD8 clonotypes in ibrutinib-treated CLL. Study-level background: Patient counts were 11 relapsed/refractory, roughly 16 treatment-naive and fewer than 18 IGHV unmutated. Study-level results: T-cell clonality at baseline went above that of age-matched healthy donors and rose and fell with circulating CD8+ T-cell counts.

TCRdb's copy holds only in-frame clones and misses some; the assay was immunoSEQ multiplex PCR. The sample has approximately 32,000 clones, 69% seen once; the top ten hold around a quarter. Losses at the gene ends were 1 base for V and 6 bases for J; bases not matched to a gene: 1. This CDR3 is built from 13 residues. CDR1 LNHNV and CDR2 YYDKDF come from the germline V gene (reference sequence). The TCR beta libraries used about 2.2 micrograms of genomic DNA that came from cryopreserved PBMCs. For this clone: Its antigen is unidentified.

The genes are TRBV15 and TRBJ2-7, with 9 bases lining up with TRBD1. This specimen consisted of PBMCs, obtained before ibrutinib treatment. The sequence was obtained from a human donor with chronic lymphocytic leukemia. The CDR3 is CATSRGDRVEQYF. Here the CDR3 DNA reads TGTGCCACCAGCAGAGGGGACAGGGTCGAGCAGTACTTC.